This T cell receptor (beta chain) was obtained from a study of blood T cell repertoires in COVID-19. Study information: Spain, Italy and the United States supplied samples that represented acute and convalescent COVID-19. From T cells, B-cell-depleted T cells, or PBMCs came the material, which was cDNA or gDNA.

Assignments of participants to cohorts depended upon their own reported clinical history. V lost 5 bases, J lost 7 bases, and 4 bases stayed unmatched. The CDR3 runs 15 residues. The germline V gene encodes CDR1 MNHNY and CDR2 SVGAGI (reference sequence). Generated by immunoSEQ multiplex PCR, the TCRdb table keeps only in-frame clones and is missing some. The table shows approximately 250,000 clones, with about 91% occurring only once. V and J are TRBV6-6 and TRBJ1-6, with 11 nucleotides matching TRBD1. The sequence was obtained from a woman aged 40 to 49 with acute COVID-19. Sequencing was performed on PBMCs or T cells enriched from blood (not recorded which). The CDR3 DNA follows: TGTGCCAGCAGTACTGGACAGGGGGCCAATTCACCCCTCCACTTT. This encodes CASSTGQGANSPLHF.